Reported below is one T cell receptor beta chain. This CDR3 is 14 amino acids long. From germline, CDR1 is SGHTA and CDR2 FQGTGA. The V and J ends lost 3 bases and 3 bases respectively, with 10 bases between them. The assay was immunoSEQ multiplex PCR, and TCRdb's table has in-frame clones only and misses some. This table holds about 150,000 clones, about nine tenths found once. The record originates from a study of T cell responses to AZD1222 COVID-19 vaccine. The starting material was peripheral blood, obtained 28 days after the second AZD1222 dose. The sequence came from an adult who received the AZD1222 COVID-19 vaccine. The chain links TRBV7-3 to TRBJ2-3, with a possible D match to TRBD1 (6 bases). CDR3 in DNA: TGTGCCAGCAGCTTCGGCAGGGGTACAGATACGCAGTATTTT. As protein: CASSFGRGTDTQYF.